One and the same sample provided the 8 T cell receptor beta chains below, sequenced in a study of OX40 agonist ivuxolimab in advanced cancers. Method: immunoSEQ multiplex PCR; TCRdb's copy keeps in-frame clones and lacks some. The data show fewer than 75,000 clones, about 88% seen once. Sequencing used CD4+ or CD8+ T cells sorted from blood, obtained in a trial of the OX40 agonist ivuxolimab. All receptors derive from an adult with an advanced solid tumor such as melanoma, head and neck, liver or kidney cancer.

Concerning this clone: Other nucleotide sequences in the sample specify the same CDR3. The V call is TRBV29-1, the J call TRBJ1-1, with D unresolved. V dropped 4 bases and J dropped 2 bases, with 2 bases sitting between them. The CDR3 is 10 amino acids. The germline V gene encodes CDR1 SQVTM and CDR2 ANQGSEA. The CDR3 DNA sequence: TGCAGCGTTGCCAACACTGAAGCTTTCTTT. This encodes CSVANTEAFF.

V is TRBV9 and J is TRBJ1-3; tentatively, D is TRBD1 (6 bases). This CDR3 region has 16 residues. V lost 2 bases and J 2 bases, leaving 14 bases between the germline ends. Germline CDR1 is SGDLS and CDR2 is YYNGEE. The CDR3 DNA reads TGTGCCAGCAGCGTTTTACCCGGACAGACTGGAAACACCATATATTTT. Translating it yields CASSVLPGQTGNTIYF.

This chain joins TRBV4-1 and TRBJ2-3, with no clear D. V was pared by 3 bases and J by 5 bases, with 9 bases between. This CDR3 is 13 amino acids long. CDR1 is MGHRA, CDR2 YSYEKL, per germline. The CDR3: CASSQVDGDTQYF. The CDR3 DNA reads TGCGCCAGCAGCCAGGTGGATGGAGATACGCAGTATTTT.

V is TRBV7-2 and J is TRBJ2-7, with TRBD2 identical over 9 bases. V trimming: 5 bases; J trimming: 6 bases; junction bases outside the gene matches: 5. The CDR3 contains 13 residues. From germline, CDR1 is SGHTA and CDR2 FQGNSA. CDR3 nucleotide sequence: TGTGCCAGCAGCCCGGGACTAGCTCTCGAGCAGTACTTC. Amino acids: CASSPGLALEQYF.

The chain employs TRBV2 and TRBJ2-2, with D uncertain. Germline CDR1 reads SNHLY; CDR2 reads FYNNEI. The CDR3 is 14 residues long. V lost 8 bases and J lost 6, with 16 bases in between. CDR3 nucleotides: TGTGCCAGCTCTAAGGGTAGTGGACCCGGGGAGCTGTTTTTT. Translating gives CASSKGSGPGELFF. Looking up the rest from reference TRBV2 and TRBJ2-2 gives the full variable domain: EPEVTQTPSHQVTQMGQEVILRCVPISNHLYFYWYRQILGQKVEFLVSFYNNEISEKSEIFDDQFSVERPDGSNFTLKIRSTKLEDSAMYFCASSKGSGPGELFFGEGSRLTVL.

This chain uses TRBV10-2 with TRBJ2-7, with 9 bases matching TRBD1. V was clipped by 8 bases and J by 3 bases; unmatched bases: 5. There are 13 residues in the CDR3. CDR1 is WSHSY, CDR2 SAAADI, per germline. CDR3 nucleotides: TGCGCCAGCCGCCGGGACAGGGACTACGAGCAGTACTTC. Translated, it gives CASRRDRDYEQYF.

This chain links TRBV10-3 with TRBJ2-7; possible D gene TRBD1, 6 bases. Germline assignment: CDR1 ENHRY and CDR2 SYGVKD. The CDR3 is 13 amino acids. V was clipped by 9 bases and J by 2 bases, with 14 bases between them. CDR3 loop: CAITRDTPYEQYF. Here the CDR3 DNA reads TGTGCCATAACCCGGGACACCCCCTACGAGCAGTACTTC.

In regard to this clone: Germline is not matched at one junction end, which may reflect a read error. The genes are TRBV7-7 and TRBJ2-2, with 7 nucleotides matching TRBD1. CDR1 and CDR2 (germline): SSHAT, FNYEAQ (reference sequence). CDR3 length: 14 residues. Here the CDR3 DNA reads TGTGCTAGCAGCCTACGACAGGGATCCGGGGAGCTGTTTTTT. This encodes CASSLRQGSGELFF.